Listed below are T cell receptor beta chains from one sample, sequenced in a study of T cell responses to AZD1222 COVID-19 vaccine. Using immunoSEQ multiplex PCR, the repertoire was profiled, and TCRdb retains in-frame clones only, with some absent. The table has tens of thousands of clones, over 75% seen once. The sample here was peripheral blood, taken on day 0 of AZD1222 vaccination. Every receptor here comes from an adult in good health. The CDR3 runs from the conserved cysteine through the conserved F or W. A D gene is named only where the DNA matches it firmly. Rows give clone size only sometimes, using once, few, many, or a class for an expanded clone.

>NA|TRBV7-9|NA|TRBJ2-3
TGTGCCAGCAGCTTAACGGATACGCAGTATTTT
CASSLTDTQYF
>NA|TRBV29-1|TRBD1|TRBJ1-1
TGCAGCGTCGGGACAGCGAACACTGAAGCTTTCTTT
CSVGTANTEAFF
>NA|TRBV5-5|NA|TRBJ2-7
TGTGCCAGCAGCTTGACCGGGACGGCAACCTACGAGCAGTACTTC
CASSLTGTATYEQYF
>NA|TRBV11-3|TRBD2|TRBJ2-2
TGTGCCAGCAGCTCCGGACTAGCGCTGAACACCGGGGAGCTGTTTTTT
CASSSGLALNTGELFF
>NA|TRBV5-4|TRBD2|TRBJ2-7
TGTGCCAGCAGCTTGGCGGTTAGCGGGAACGGCGAGCAGTACTTC
CASSLAVSGNGEQYF
>NA|TRBV4-1|NA|TRBJ1-4
TGCGCCAGCAGCCGGGGGGCAATGGAGGAAAAACTGTTTTTT
CASSRGAMEEKLFF
>NA|TRBV6-1|TRBD1|TRBJ1-5
TGTGCCAGCAGTGAAAAGACAGGGATGCCAAATCAGCCCCAGCATTTT
CASSEKTGMPNQPQHF
>NA|TRBV11-2|NA|TRBJ2-2
TGTGCCAGCAGCTCCGGTTCACCTAGGGGGACCGGGGAGCTGTTTTTT
CASSSGSPRGTGELFF
>NA|TRBV14|TRBD1|TRBJ1-1
TGTGCCAGCAGCCATACAGGGGGCTTTCTTAGGAACACTGAAGCTTTCTTT
CASSHTGGFLRNTEAFF
>NA|TRBV14|TRBD2|TRBJ2-2
TGTGCCAGCAGCCGGACTAGCGGGGTCACCGGGGAGCTGTTTTTT
CASSRTSGVTGELFF
>NA|TRBV5-1|TRBD2|TRBJ2-6
TGCGCCAGCAGCCCCGGGACTAGCGGGACTCCCTCTGGGGCCAACGTCCTGACTTTC
CASSPGTSGTPSGANVLTF
>NA|TRBV7-2|NA|TRBJ1-2
TGTGCCAGCAGCTCGCCGGTCACTAACTATGGCTACACCTTC
CASSSPVTNYGYTF
>NA|TRBV5-1|NA|TRBJ2-1
TGCGCCAGCAGCTTGGGTCCGTTGGGAGACAATGAGCAGTTCTTC
CASSLGPLGDNEQFF
>NA|TRBV19|NA|TRBJ1-1
TGTGCCAGTACTGATCAGGGACCGAACATCATGAACACTGAAGCTTTCTTT
CASTDQGPNIMNTEAFF
>NA|TRBV27|NA|TRBJ2-3
TGTGCCAGCAGAGCCGGTGGGTACACAGATACGCAGTATTTT
CASRAGGYTDTQYF
>NA|TRBV11-2|NA|TRBJ2-1
TGTGCCAGCAGCTTAACCCGGACGGGCTTTTATGAGCAGTTCTTC
CASSLTRTGFYEQFF
>many|TRBV11-2|NA|TRBJ2-7
TGTGCCAGCAGCCCCCCGGGACGAACCTACGAGCAGTACTTC
CASSPPGRTYEQYF
>NA|TRBV18|NA|TRBJ2-2
TGTGCCAGCTCGAAACAAGAAAGGGACGGGGAGCTGTTTTTT
CASSKQERDGELFF
>NA|TRBV19|NA|TRBJ1-5
TGTGCCAGTAGTACCTTAGGGGGGGCGACCGATCAGCCCCAGCATTTT
CASSTLGGATDQPQHF
>NA|TRBV19|NA|TRBJ1-5
TGTGCCAGTAGGATCGGCCATTATAGCAATCAGCCCCAGCATTTT
CASRIGHYSNQPQHF
>NA|TRBV19|TRBD2|TRBJ2-1
TGTGCCAGTGGGAGCGGGAACTCCTACAATGAGCAGTTCTTC
CASGSGNSYNEQFF
>NA|TRBV27|NA|TRBJ2-7
TGTGCCAGCAGTAACGACCGTAGCGGCGAGCAGTACTTC
CASSNDRSGEQYF
>NA|TRBV2|NA|TRBJ1-6
TGTGCCAGCAGGCGGGACTCGAGCTCCTATAATTCACCCCTCCACTTT
CASRRDSSSYNSPLHF
>NA|TRBV9|NA|TRBJ2-2
TGTGCCAGCAGCGTAGGACCGCGGAACACCGGGGAGCTGTTTTTT
CASSVGPRNTGELFF
>once|TRBV12-3/TRBV12-4|NA|TRBJ2-2
TGTGCCAGCACCCCTCGCGGGGAGCTGTTTTTT
CASTPRGELFF
>NA|TRBV7-6|TRBD2|TRBJ2-3
TGTGCCAGCAGCTTAGCGACTAGCGGCCTGGGAGATACGCAGTATTTT
CASSLATSGLGDTQYF
>NA|TRBV3-1/TRBV3-2|NA|TRBJ1-3
TGTGCCAGCAGCCAAGGAGCCCAGACTCCTGGAAACACCATATATTTT
CASSQGAQTPGNTIYF
>NA|TRBV14|NA|TRBJ2-3
TGTGCCAGCAGCCAACACCCAGAAAGGACGGGTCCAAGGGATACGCAGTATTTT
CASSQHPERTGPRDTQYF
>many|TRBV7-6|NA|TRBJ2-5
TGTGCCAGCAGCTTAATCGGGCAGAACCAAGAGACCCAGTACTTC
CASSLIGQNQETQYF
>NA|TRBV4-2|NA|TRBJ2-4
TGTGCCAGCAGCCAGATAGGGGCAGGGAAGTCCCACATTCAGTACTTC
CASSQIGAGKSHIQYF
>few|TRBV7-7|TRBD1|TRBJ2-5
TGTGCCAGCAGCCTTGGACAGGGCCTACAAGAGACCCAGTACTTC
CASSLGQGLQETQYF
>NA|TRBV7-6|TRBD2|TRBJ2-3
TGTGCCAGCAGCTTAGTTAGACTAGCGGGAAAAGATACGCAGTATTTT
CASSLVRLAGKDTQYF
>NA|TRBV12-5|TRBD1|TRBJ1-1
TGTGCTAGTGCAGCTCGGACAGGGATTTCTGGGGAAGCTTTCTTT
CASAARTGISGEAFF
>NA|TRBV15|NA|TRBJ2-3
TGTGCCACCCAGCAAACAGATACGCAGTATTTT
CATQQTDTQYF
>NA|TRBV11-2|NA|TRBJ2-2
TGTGCCAGCAGCTCCTTCCCCCCAGCGTTAAAACTCGGGGAGCTGTTTTTT
CASSSFPPALKLGELFF
>NA|TRBV6-5|NA|TRBJ2-2
TGTGCCGGACGGACGACCGGGACTAACACCGGGGAGCTGTTTTTT
CAGRTTGTNTGELFF
>NA|TRBV2|NA|TRBJ1-2
TGTGCCAGCAGTGTTGGGCCCTTCGGGGAGGACCCGAAGGGCTACACCTTC
CASSVGPFGEDPKGYTF
>once|TRBV5-5|TRBD2|TRBJ2-1
TGTGCCAGCAGCCCCATGGGGGGGAGGGGCCATGAGCAGTTCTTC
CASSPMGGRGHEQFF
>NA|TRBV5-4|TRBD1|TRBJ1-2
TGTGCCAGCAGCCCAGGGGGAGTCGGCAGCCGCTATGGCTACACCTTC
CASSPGGVGSRYGYTF